This section outlines one T cell receptor (beta chain) sequence together with its context. What antigen it recognizes has not been identified. No base quality information exists; no much larger clone differs at one position. The cohort was made up of 500 to 800 healthy bone marrow donors. At the time of sampling, all cohort members were nominally healthy, though unrecorded immune exposures were likely present. The donor was CMV seronegative and belonged to the group of 352 seronegative cohort members. Each donor provided a peripheral blood sample, and peripheral blood mononuclear cells were used for TCR beta sequencing. The Qiagen DNeasy Blood Extraction Kit was used to extract genomic DNA from the blood cell samples. From cysteine to phenylalanine, the CDR3 is 13 amino acids long. The sequence is cut down to CDR3 DNA, 39 bases in frame from base 1. Looking up the germline V gene yields CDR1 SGHNT and CDR2 YENEEA. V and J lose 3 bases and 7 bases, and a span of 10 bases separates them.

Receptor amplification or capture employed the immunoSEQ multiplex PCR assay. A mixture of 60 forward primers for TCR Vbeta segments and 13 reverse primers for TCR Jbeta segments was used in the multiplex PCR. The CDR3 region of rearranged TCR beta genes was amplified from genomic DNA with a multiplex PCR assay. Amplified TCR beta libraries were sequenced as 87-base-pair reads on the Illumina HiSeq System. Per the authors' processing: In a later analysis, 77 million or so unique TCR beta chains were counted across the roughly 700 repertoires, and approximately 11 million of these chains were shared by at least two donors. To remove PCR and sequencing errors, raw reads were error-corrected and collapsed into unique sequences using a nearest-neighbor algorithm that merged closely related sequences. To assign V, D and J gene segments, CDR3 sequences were aligned to IMGT reference sequences. For a sequence to be retained, a match of at least six nucleotides to both a V gene segment and a J gene segment was required. Rearrangements were called productive when the CDR3 lacked stop codons and stayed in frame with V and J; all others were non-productive. CDR3 was defined according to IMGT convention as the region running from the second conserved V-encoded cysteine to the conserved J-encoded phenylalanine. The earlier analysis of 450 to 750 of the donors excluded any sequence lacking an unambiguous match to a single V gene segment. An earlier analysis of a few hundred of the donors classified V segments as functional when productive rearrangements were above 56.7% and as segregating when the standard deviation between donors was above 5%. To diagnose cytomegalovirus status from the catalog of TCR beta chain sequences, a statistical classification framework was built. In a later analysis, V and J genes were assigned by comparing TCR nucleotide sequences against IMGT/GENE-DB human TR gene sequences. Using the TCRdist pipeline, a later analysis assigned CDR3 sequences along with most-parsimonious VDJ recombination scenarios. In a later analysis, every TCR beta chain was defined by the combination of its CDR3 amino acid sequence and its V-gene family, and reads without a unique V-gene family were dropped. A later analysis removed 550 to 650 highly shared, low-generation-probability nucleotide sequences to deal with suspected cross-contamination and a sequencing artifact. For each public chain, a later analysis derived a clonal expansion index from normalized ranks of inferred template counts within each repertoire. In a later analysis, generation probabilities were computed using a VDJ recombination model fitted to out-of-frame rearrangements, and the results were checked against IGoR. A later analysis scored TCR-TCR, TCR-HLA and TCR-CMV co-occurrence with hypergeometric tests, applying a repertoire-size bias correction to TCR pairs. A later analysis estimated false discovery rates by permuting HLA or CMV assignments 20 times. In a later analysis, co-occurring TCRs were grouped with DBSCAN, and TCRdist sequence similarity was added when clustering was performed within HLA-allele-positive subsets. Repertoires with fewer than 30,000 or more than 120,000 public chains, plus five repertoires with anomalous nucleotide sharing, were excluded from co-occurrence clustering. Drawn from immuneACCESS, this table holds only the in-frame rearrangements with V and J called that TCRdb kept. Clones are partly lost; checked studies trace under half to an unresolved V gene and leave the rest unexplained. V, J and clone size are taken as reported in that table, and D and trimming were inferred from the DNA itself. This sample lists approximately 150,000 clones; around 76% were detected once. Of the sample, over 1.3% is held by the ten largest clones.

This sample stems from a study of cytomegalovirus exposure and HLA in healthy donors (dated by TCRdb to the late 2010s). Notes on the research overall: According to an earlier analysis of a few hundred of the donors, about 170 million T cells yielded over 100 million unique TCR beta sequences and less than 300 Gb of sequence data. Roughly 300 gigabases of sequencing data and 70 million to 100 million unique TCR sequences made up an early release that covered approximately 650 HLA-typed donors. Of the roughly 410 genotyped donors, less than 90% were placed in the genetic ancestry cluster associated with self-reported Caucasian donors. The study aimed to test whether cataloging public T cell receptors could reveal signatures of past pathogen exposure. The study used immunosequencing to profile the T cell repertoires of some 600 subjects and linked those repertoires to cytomegalovirus serostatus. Besides the first cohort of 500 to 700 subjects, a separate validation cohort made up of over a hundred different subjects was used. To predict cytomegalovirus infection status, the study combined high-throughput TCR immunosequencing, statistical association of individual TCRs with disease status, and machine learning. A later analysis re-analyzed previously published TCR beta repertoires from roughly 630 donors and added high-resolution HLA genotyping to study TCR occurrence patterns. The later analysis used no new phenotypic data to find candidate immune exposures, relying instead on TCR beta sequences and their occurrence across donors. An earlier analysis of 587 of the donors used high-throughput TCR beta sequencing to judge whether each TCR beta V gene segment behaved as functional or pseudogenic. Donor age, sex, ethnicity and CMV serostatus were compiled alongside the repertoire data. A later genetic analysis used genome-wide SNP genotypes for about 60% of the roughly 700 donors, treating that subset as a discovery cohort. All discovery cohort repertoires had been generated on a single sequencing platform. Class I and class II HLA loci were covered by the typing at four-digit resolution. Typing coverage varied by locus: roughly 620-640 donors for A, B, C, DRB1 and DQB1; roughly 520 for DQA1; about 570 for DPA1; around 450 for DPB1. Because of strong linkage in the cohort, a few DR-DQ haplotypes were treated as single units for association and clustering. Among over 350 genotyped donors of the cohort, an average of roughly 240,000 unique TCR beta nucleotide sequences were sequenced per donor, around 18% of them non-productive.

Study-wide findings and limitations: A later genetic analysis associated a missense DCLRE1C variant with V-gene and J-gene trimming of TCR beta chains, and an independent cohort replicated the association. In a later genetic analysis, fewer N-insertions in productive TCRs were reported among donors in an Asian-associated ancestry cluster than the roughly 700-donor mean. Most TCR sequences were seen in very few donors, while some public TCRs were found in many individuals. In a later analysis, TCR association rates were found to vary across HLA loci, with the most associated TCRs seen for DRB1 alleles and the fewest for HLA-C alleles. Because counts were too low, seventeen rarely observed V segments, including chromosome 9 orphons, were excluded from the earlier analysis of 587 of the donors. Compared with equally common non-associated chains, HLA-associated TCR beta chains in a later analysis were more clonally expanded and had lower generation probabilities. In both the original and validation cohorts, the classifier was reported to diagnose cytomegalovirus status with high specificity and sensitivity. A further reported finding was that TCR beta sequences accurately predicted the HLA-A and HLA-B alleles for most subjects in the first cohort. Because some donors lacked HLA typing at each locus, the association tests relied only on the typed subset. A later analysis associated approximately 17,000 TCR beta sequences with specific HLA alleles at a false discovery rate of 0.05. According to a later analysis, parvovirus B19, influenza, CMV and Epstein-Barr virus appeared linked to several top co-occurrence clusters. In a later analysis, most CMV-associated TCR beta chains were found to appear HLA-restricted, with HLA associations seemingly driven largely by CMV exposure. The 87-base-pair reads could not distinguish some IMGT-functional V segments, including TRBV6-2 and TRBV6-3, so those segments were excluded. The study gave a list of about 170 TCR beta chains associated with cytomegalovirus. When HLA alleles, especially DR and DQ, strongly co-occurred, attributing TCR associations to individual alleles was difficult. Correlated functional status among segregating V segments might reflect linkage disequilibrium, but an unknown experimental factor could not be ruled out. The authors suggested that the approach could potentially be generalized to other disease states and immunological phenotypes. For the cohort, immune exposure information was limited to CMV serostatus. In an earlier analysis of about 600 of the donors, most TCR beta V segments appeared in productive rearrangements about 87% or about 30% of the time, broadly matching IMGT annotations. In vitro tests confirmed that three of the cytomegalovirus-associated TCR beta chains recognize cytomegalovirus antigens. Only TCR beta chains were sequenced in this cohort, and the absence of alpha or paired-chain data limited detectable features. The presence/absence analyses assumed that sequencing depth was roughly uniform across donors, and that assumption may not be true. The sequencing pipeline was judged likely to have produced a cluster of highly shared sequence variants as a technical artifact.

This sequence was found in a man in his sixties in good health and CMV-seronegative. This chain is built from TRBV11-3 and TRBJ2-1, with no reliable assignment of the D segment. Material: PBMCs. The CDR3 corresponds to CASSFSVTNEQFF. DNA sequence: TGTGCCAGCAGCTTCTCGGTTACGAATGAGCAGTTCTTC.